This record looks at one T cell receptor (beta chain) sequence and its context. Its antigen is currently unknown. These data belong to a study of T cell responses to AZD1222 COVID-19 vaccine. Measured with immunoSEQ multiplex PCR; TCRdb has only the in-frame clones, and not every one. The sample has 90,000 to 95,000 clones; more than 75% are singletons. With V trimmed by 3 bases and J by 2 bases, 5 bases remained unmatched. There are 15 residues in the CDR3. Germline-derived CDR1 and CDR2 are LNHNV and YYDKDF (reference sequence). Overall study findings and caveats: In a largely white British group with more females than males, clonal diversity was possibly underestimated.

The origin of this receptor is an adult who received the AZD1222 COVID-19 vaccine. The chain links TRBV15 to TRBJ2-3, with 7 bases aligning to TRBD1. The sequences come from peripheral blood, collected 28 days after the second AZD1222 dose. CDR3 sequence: CATSSLGQDTDTQYF. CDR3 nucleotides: TGTGCCACCAGCAGTCTCGGACAGGACACAGATACGCAGTATTTT.